This entry describes one T cell receptor beta chain. Its antigen is undetermined. Libraries used 5'RACE template switching adding universal primer site and UMIs. TCRdb reanalyzed the 5' RACE reads and collapses them to one entry per CDR3 protein, without DNA. This sample contains roughly 430,000 distinct CDR3 sequences. The sample is drawn from a study of T cells expressing NK-cell markers. Across the whole study: It was sorted CD3+CD56-NKG2C+, CD3+CD56+NKG2C- and CD3+CD56+NKG2C+ T cells that provided the TCR beta repertoires. Overall study findings and caveats: There were several donors in whom these clonotypes also led the CD3+CD56-NKG2C+ fraction. Dominant NKG2C+ clonotypes were found to form about 1.0-7.5% of CD8+ T cells in over five donors.

The CDR3 sequence is 11 residues long. This TCR was recovered from a woman between 18 and 75 years old in good health. The V call is TRBV21-1, the J call TRBJ1-2. TRBV21-1 is listed as a pseudogene. The sample comprised blood T cells: a sorted CD56 or NKG2C T cell subset, CD4+ or CD8+ T cells, or bulk PBMC T cells (not recorded which). The CDR3 here is CASSKAYGYTF.